Listed here are 10 T cell receptor beta chains from one sample, sequenced in a study of cytomegalovirus exposure and HLA in healthy donors. Researchers ran the PCR with 60 Vbeta and 13 Jbeta primers. TCRdb's copy holds only in-frame clones and misses some; the assay was immunoSEQ multiplex PCR. This sample carries some 77,000 clones, less than 80% of them seen once, and the ten largest clones take 2.5%. Sequenced input: PBMCs. The receptors were sampled from a man younger than 40 in good health and CMV-seronegative.

This sequence joins TRBV28 and TRBJ1-1; 9 positions match TRBD1. The CDR3 contains 16 residues. Germline V CDR1 and CDR2: MDHEN, SYDVKM. With V trimmed by 3 bases and J by 3 bases, 8 bases remained unmatched. The CDR3 DNA reads as TGTGCCAGCAGTTTCCCGGACAGGGGTGGCCACACTGAAGCTTTCTTT. The encoded protein is CASSFPDRGGHTEAFF.

The rearrangement links TRBV7-2 to TRBJ1-4, with D possibly matching TRBD1 (6 bases). Germline V gives CDR1 SGHTA, CDR2 FQGNSA. CDR3 length: 13 residues. V lost 5 bases, J lost 7 bases, and 11 bases lay in between. CDR3 protein: CASSPGQLEKLFF. The DNA for the CDR3 is TGTGCCAGCAGCCCCGGACAGCTTGAAAAACTGTTTTTT.

For this clone: Within the sample, other DNA sequences also encode this same CDR3. The rearrangement links TRBV7-9 to TRBJ2-2; D is possibly TRBD2 (6 bases). The CDR3 totals 14 residues. V gave up 3 bases and J gave up 1 base, with 6 bases separating them. The germline V gene has CDR1 SEHNR and CDR2 FQNEAQ (reference sequence). CDR3 DNA: TGTGCCAGCAGCTTGGGGGGGAACACCGGGGAGCTGTTTTTT. Its translation is CASSLGGNTGELFF. The whole variable domain, remainder taken from reference TRBV7-9 and TRBJ2-2, is DTGVSQNPRHKITKRGQNVTFRCDPISEHNRLYWYRQTLGQGPEFLTYFQNEAQLEKSRLLSDRFSAERPKGSFSTLEIQRTEQGDSAMYLCASSLGGNTGELFFGEGSRLTVL.

V usage is TRBV5-4 and J usage is TRBJ2-2, with 10 bases identical to TRBD1. The ends lost 4 bases at V and 6 bases at J; junction bases unmatched: 6. The CDR3 is 15 amino acids. Germline lookup yields CDR1 SGHNT and CDR2 YYREEE (reference sequence). This CDR3 is CASSQGQGSSGELFF. In DNA form, the CDR3 reads TGTGCCAGCAGCCAGGGACAGGGGAGTTCCGGGGAGCTGTTTTTT.

J is TRBJ2-7 and V is TRBV7-9; 7 positions agree with TRBD2. This CDR3 has 14 amino acids. After removal of 8 bases from V and 5 bases from J, the junction contained 12 bases not matched to a gene. CDR1 is SEHNR and CDR2 is FQNEAQ in the germline V gene (reference sequence). CDR3 in DNA: TGTGCCAGCTCTAGAGCGGGGCCTCTCGACGAGCAGTACTTC. Translation gives CASSRAGPLDEQYF.

The chain combines TRBV7-9 with TRBJ2-5; 11 nucleotides line up with TRBD2. The junction had 11 bases not matched to a gene; V was cut back by 3 bases and J by 5 bases. Germline CDR1 is SEHNR and CDR2 is FQNEAQ (reference sequence). The CDR3 consists of 17 residues. The CDR3 protein is CASSLGETSGALETQYF. The CDR3 DNA follows: TGTGCCAGCAGCTTGGGGGAGACTAGCGGGGCCCTGGAGACCCAGTACTTC.

A few counts support this clone. The rearrangement links TRBV5-1 to TRBJ2-1, with D possibly being TRBD2 (6 bases). The CDR3 sequence is 15 residues long. Trimming removed 4 bases from V and 3 bases from J, with 14 bases in between. Germline V gene data show CDR1 as SGHRS and CDR2 as YFSETQ. DNA for the CDR3: TGCGCCAGCAGCGGGACTTCCAATCGCTACAATGAGCAGTTCTTC. This translates into CASSGTSNRYNEQFF.

V usage is TRBV7-2 and J usage is TRBJ1-2; D unclear. The germline V gene encodes CDR1 SGHTA and CDR2 FQGNSA. With 5 bases removed from V and 4 bases from J, the gap between germline ends came to 20 bases. The CDR3 loop spans 16 amino acids. CDR3 sequence: CASSTDWATLGYGYTF. CDR3 DNA sequence: TGTGCCAGCAGCACCGATTGGGCCACCCTCGGCTATGGCTACACCTTC. Drawing the rest from reference TRBV7-2 and TRBJ1-2, the complete variable domain is GAGVSQSPSNKVTEKGKDVELRCDPISGHTALYWYRQSLGQGLEFLIYFQGNSAPDKSGLPSDRFSAERTGGSVSTLTIQRTQQEDSAVYLCASSTDWATLGYGYTFGSGTRLTVV.

This clone showed up just once. The V gene is TRBV10-2, the J gene TRBJ1-1; D unclear. The CDR3 spans 13 residues. The V end was cut by 6 bases, the J end by 3 bases, with 11 bases between. Germline CDR1 is WSHSY and CDR2 is SAAADI. The CDR3 DNA follows: TGCGCCAGCAGCCAAAGTCGGTACACTGAAGCTTTCTTT. The encoded protein is CASSQSRYTEAFF.

The J gene is TRBJ2-7, the V gene TRBV27; tentative D call: TRBD1 (6 bases). The germline V and J ends were trimmed by 5 bases and 2 bases, with 10 bases remaining between them. Germline lookup yields CDR1 MNHEY and CDR2 SMNVEV (reference sequence). There are 13 residues in the CDR3. CDR3 protein: CASSPGQTYEQYF. CDR3 DNA sequence: TGTGCCAGCAGTCCAGGACAGACCTACGAGCAGTACTTC.